This entry is about one T cell receptor beta chain. The germline V gene encodes CDR1 MNHEY and CDR2 SMNVEV (reference sequence). CDR3 length equals 15 residues. V lost 0 bases and J 6 bases, leaving 14 bases between the germline ends. Authors' analysis steps: Estimation of nucleated cell counts was performed using reference gene primer amplification. This table comes from immunoSEQ multiplex PCR, and its TCRdb copy is limited to in-frame clones, with some not included. V, J and clone size were drawn from that table, and D and trimming were deduced from the DNA. The sample includes some 370,000 clones, roughly 90% of them seen just once. This sample is part of a study of blood T cell repertoires in COVID-19. Study details: Samples representing acute and convalescent COVID-19 were sourced from the United States, Italy and Spain. PBMCs, B-cell-depleted T cells, or T cells provided the cDNA or gDNA that made up the material.

The receptor comes from a man aged 40-49 years with acute or convalescent COVID-19. The rearrangement links TRBV27 to TRBJ1-1; D perhaps matches TRBD1 (6 bases). The specimen was peripheral blood. The CDR3 reads CASSLSQGLVSEAFF. For the CDR3, the DNA is TGTGCCAGCAGTTTATCACAGGGTCTGGTTTCTGAAGCTTTCTTT.